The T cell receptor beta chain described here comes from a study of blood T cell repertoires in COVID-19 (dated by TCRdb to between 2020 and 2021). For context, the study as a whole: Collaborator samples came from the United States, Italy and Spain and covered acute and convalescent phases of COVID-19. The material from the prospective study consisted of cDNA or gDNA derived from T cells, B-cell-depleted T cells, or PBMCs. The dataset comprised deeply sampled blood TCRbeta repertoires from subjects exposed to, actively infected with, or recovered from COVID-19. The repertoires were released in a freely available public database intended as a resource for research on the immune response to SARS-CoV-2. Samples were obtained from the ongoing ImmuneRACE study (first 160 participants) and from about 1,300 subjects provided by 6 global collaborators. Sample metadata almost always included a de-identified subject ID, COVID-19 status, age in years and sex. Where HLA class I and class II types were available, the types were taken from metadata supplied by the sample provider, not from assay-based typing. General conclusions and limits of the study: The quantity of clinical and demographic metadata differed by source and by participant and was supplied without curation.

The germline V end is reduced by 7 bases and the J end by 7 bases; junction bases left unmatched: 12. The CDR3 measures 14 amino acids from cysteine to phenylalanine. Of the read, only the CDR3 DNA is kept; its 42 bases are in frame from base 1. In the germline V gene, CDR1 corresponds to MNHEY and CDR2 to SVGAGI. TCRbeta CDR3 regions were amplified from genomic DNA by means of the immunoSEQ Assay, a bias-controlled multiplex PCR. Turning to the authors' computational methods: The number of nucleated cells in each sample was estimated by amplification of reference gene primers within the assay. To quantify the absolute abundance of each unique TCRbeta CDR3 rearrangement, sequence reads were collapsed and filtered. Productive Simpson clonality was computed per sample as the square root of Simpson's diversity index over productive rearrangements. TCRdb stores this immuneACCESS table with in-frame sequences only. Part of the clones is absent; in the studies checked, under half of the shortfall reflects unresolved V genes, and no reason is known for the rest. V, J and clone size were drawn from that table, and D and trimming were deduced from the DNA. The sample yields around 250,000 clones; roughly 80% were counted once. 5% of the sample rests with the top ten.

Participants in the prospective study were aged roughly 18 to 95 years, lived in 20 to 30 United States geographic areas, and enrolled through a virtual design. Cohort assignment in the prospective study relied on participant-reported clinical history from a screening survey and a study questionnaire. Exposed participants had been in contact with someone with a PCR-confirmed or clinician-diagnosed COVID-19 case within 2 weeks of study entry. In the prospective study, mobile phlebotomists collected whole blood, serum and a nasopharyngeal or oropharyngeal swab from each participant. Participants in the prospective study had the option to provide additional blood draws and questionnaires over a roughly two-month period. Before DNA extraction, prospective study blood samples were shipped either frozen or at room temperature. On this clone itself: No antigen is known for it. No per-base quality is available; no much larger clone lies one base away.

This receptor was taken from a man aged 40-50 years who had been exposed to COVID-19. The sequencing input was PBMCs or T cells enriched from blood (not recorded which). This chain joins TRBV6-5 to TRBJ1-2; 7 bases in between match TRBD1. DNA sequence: TGTGCCAGCAAATCAACAGGGGACTGGGGTGGCTACACCTTC. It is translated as CASKSTGDWGGYTF.